Reported below is one T cell receptor (beta chain). An end of the junction does not agree with germline; a read error may underlie this. Combining a sample-barcoded 5' primer with a J-beta primer mix, a second PCR ran for about 7 to 11 cycles. TCRdb passed the 5' RACE reads through MiXCR, listing each CDR3 protein once. The profile shows some 790,000 distinct CDR3 sequences, under 35% of them singletons. This entry belongs to a study of blood T cells in healthy people across ages. Germline V gene data show CDR1 as MGHDK and CDR2 as SYGVNS. The CDR3 totals 17 residues. The origin of this receptor is a woman aged 80 or over in good health. Sequencing was performed on blood. The J gene is TRBJ2-5, the V gene TRBV25-1; 9 bases are a match to TRBD1. The DNA for the CDR3 is TGTACCAGCAGTGAACCTCCCGGACAGGGGCACCAAGAGACCCAGTACTTC. Protein sequence: CTSSEPPGQGHQETQYF.